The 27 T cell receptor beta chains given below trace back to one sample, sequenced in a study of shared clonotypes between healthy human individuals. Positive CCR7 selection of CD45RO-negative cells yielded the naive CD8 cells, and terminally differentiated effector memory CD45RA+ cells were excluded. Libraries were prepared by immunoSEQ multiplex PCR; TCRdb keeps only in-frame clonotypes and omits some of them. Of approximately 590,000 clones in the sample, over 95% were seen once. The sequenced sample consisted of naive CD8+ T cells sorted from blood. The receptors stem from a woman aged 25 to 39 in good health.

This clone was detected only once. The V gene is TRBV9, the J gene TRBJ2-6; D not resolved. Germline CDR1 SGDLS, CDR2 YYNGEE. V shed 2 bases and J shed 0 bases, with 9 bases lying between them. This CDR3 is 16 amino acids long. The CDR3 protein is CASSVADVSGANVLTF. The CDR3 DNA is TGTGCCAGCAGCGTCGCGGACGTCTCTGGGGCCAACGTCCTGACTTTC.

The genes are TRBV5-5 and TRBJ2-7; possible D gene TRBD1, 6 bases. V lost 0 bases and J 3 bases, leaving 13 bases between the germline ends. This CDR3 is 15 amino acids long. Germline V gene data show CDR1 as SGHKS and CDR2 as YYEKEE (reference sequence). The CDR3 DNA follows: TGTGCCAGCAGCTTGGGGGACACCACCATCTACGAGCAGTACTTC. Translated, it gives CASSLGDTTIYEQYF.

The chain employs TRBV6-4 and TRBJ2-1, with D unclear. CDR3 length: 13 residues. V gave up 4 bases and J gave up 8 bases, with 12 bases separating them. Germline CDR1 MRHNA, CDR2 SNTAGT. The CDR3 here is CASSVGLGYEQFF. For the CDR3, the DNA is TGTGCCAGCAGTGTTGGCCTAGGGTATGAGCAGTTCTTC.

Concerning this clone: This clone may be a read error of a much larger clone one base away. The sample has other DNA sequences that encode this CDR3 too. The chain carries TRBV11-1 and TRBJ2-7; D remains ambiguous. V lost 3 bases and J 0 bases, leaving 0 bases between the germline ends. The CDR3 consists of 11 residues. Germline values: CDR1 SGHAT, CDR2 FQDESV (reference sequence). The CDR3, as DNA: TGTGCCAGCAGCTTCTCCTACGAGCAGTACTTC. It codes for CASSFSYEQYF.

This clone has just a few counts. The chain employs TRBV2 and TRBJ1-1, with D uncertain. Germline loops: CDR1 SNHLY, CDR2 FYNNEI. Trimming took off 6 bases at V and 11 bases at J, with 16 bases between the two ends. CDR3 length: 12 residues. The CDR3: CASRRRLDNAFF. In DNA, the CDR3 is TGTGCCAGCAGAAGACGCCTAGATAATGCTTTCTTT.

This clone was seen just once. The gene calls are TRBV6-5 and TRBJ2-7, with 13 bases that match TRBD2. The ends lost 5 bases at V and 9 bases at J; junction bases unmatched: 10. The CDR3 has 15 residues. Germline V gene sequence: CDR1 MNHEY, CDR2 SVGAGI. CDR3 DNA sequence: TGTGCCAGCAGTAGTTCCGGACTAGCGGGAGTAGCGCAGTACTTC. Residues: CASSSSGLAGVAQYF.

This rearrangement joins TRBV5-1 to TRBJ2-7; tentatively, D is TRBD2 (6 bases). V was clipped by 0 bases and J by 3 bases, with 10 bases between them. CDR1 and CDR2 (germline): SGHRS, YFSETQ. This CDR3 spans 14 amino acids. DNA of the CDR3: TGCGCCAGCAGCTTGGAAGCGGGTTTCTACGAGCAGTACTTC. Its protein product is CASSLEAGFYEQYF.

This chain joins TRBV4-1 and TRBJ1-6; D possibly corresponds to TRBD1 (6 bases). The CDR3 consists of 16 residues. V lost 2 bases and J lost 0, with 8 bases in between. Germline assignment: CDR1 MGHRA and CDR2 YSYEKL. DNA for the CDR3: TGCGCCAGCAGCCAACAGGGGAGCTCCTATAATTCACCCCTCCACTTT. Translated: CASSQQGSSYNSPLHF.

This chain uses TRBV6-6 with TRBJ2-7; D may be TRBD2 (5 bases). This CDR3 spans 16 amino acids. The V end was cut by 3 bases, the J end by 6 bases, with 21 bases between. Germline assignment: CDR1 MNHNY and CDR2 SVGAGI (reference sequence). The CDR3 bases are TGTGCCAGCAGTTATTCTTGGGTGCCGGAGGCCTCCGAGCAGTACTTC. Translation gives CASSYSWVPEASEQYF.

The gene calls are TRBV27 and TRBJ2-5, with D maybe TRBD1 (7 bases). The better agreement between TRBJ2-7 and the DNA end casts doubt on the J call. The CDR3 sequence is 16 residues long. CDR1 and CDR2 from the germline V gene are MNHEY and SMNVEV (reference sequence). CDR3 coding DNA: TGTGCCAGCAGTTCGGCGGGACAGAAGAGGTCCTACGAGCAGTACTTC. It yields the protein CASSSAGQKRSYEQYF.

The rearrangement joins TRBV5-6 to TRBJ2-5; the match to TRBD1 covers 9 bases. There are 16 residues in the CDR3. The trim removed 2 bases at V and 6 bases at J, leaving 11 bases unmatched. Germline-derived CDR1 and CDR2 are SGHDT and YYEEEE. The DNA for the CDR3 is TGTGCCAGCAGCTTAGCTTGGGGGACAGGGATGAAGACCCAGTACTTC. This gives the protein CASSLAWGTGMKTQYF. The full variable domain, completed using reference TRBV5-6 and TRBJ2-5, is DAGVTQSPTHLIKTRGQQVTLRCSPKSGHDTVSWYQQALGQGPQFIFQYYEEEERQRGNFPDRFSGHQFPNYSSELNVNALLLGDSALYLCASSLAWGTGMKTQYFGPGTRLLVL.

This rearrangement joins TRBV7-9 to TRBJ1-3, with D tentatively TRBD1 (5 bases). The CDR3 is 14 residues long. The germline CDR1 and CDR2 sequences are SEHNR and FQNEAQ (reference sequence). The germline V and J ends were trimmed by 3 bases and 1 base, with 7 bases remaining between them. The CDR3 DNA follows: TGTGCCAGCAGCTTCAGGGAGTCTGGAAACACCATATATTTT. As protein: CASSFRESGNTIYF.

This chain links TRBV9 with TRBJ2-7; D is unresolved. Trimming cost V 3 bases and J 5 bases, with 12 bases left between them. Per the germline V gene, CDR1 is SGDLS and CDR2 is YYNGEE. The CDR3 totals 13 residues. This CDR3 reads CASSALVGNEQYF. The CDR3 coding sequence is TGTGCCAGCAGCGCCCTCGTGGGGAACGAGCAGTACTTC.

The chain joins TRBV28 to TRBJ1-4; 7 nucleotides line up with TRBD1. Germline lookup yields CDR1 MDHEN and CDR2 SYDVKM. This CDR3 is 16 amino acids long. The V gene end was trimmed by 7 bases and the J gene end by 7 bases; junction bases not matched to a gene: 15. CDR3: CASTYQDRANAEKLFF. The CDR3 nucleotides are TGTGCCAGCACCTACCAAGACAGGGCTAATGCTGAAAAACTGTTTTTT.

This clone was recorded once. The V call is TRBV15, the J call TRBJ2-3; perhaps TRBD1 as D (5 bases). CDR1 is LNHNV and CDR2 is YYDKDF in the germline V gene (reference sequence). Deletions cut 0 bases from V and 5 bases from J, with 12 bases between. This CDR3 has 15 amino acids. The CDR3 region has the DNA TGTGCCACCAGCAGAGATAGGGGTAGGGTAGATACGCAGTATTTT. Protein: CATSRDRGRVDTQYF.

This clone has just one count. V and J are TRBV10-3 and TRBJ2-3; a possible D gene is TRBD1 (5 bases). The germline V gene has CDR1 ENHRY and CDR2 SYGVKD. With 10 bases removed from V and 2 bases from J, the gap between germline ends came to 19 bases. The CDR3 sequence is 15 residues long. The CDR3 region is CATSQGEGSTDTQYF. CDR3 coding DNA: TGTGCCACCAGCCAAGGGGAAGGATCCACAGATACGCAGTATTTT.

The CDR3: CASSFGRGSSYEQYF. CDR3 bases: TGTGCCAGCAGCTTCGGGCGGGGGAGCTCCTACGAGCAGTACTTC. The rearrangement links TRBV7-9 to TRBJ2-7; TRBD2 matches 7 bases. The CDR3 spans 15 residues. Unmatched junction bases numbered 5, after V lost 3 bases and J lost 0 bases. From germline, CDR1 is SEHNR and CDR2 FQNEAQ (reference sequence).

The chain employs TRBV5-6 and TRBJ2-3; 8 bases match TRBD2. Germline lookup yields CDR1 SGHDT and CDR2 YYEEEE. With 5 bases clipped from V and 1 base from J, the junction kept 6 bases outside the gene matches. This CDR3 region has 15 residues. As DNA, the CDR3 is TGTGCCAGCAGAAAACTAGCGGCTCGCACAGATACGCAGTATTTT. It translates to CASRKLAARTDTQYF.

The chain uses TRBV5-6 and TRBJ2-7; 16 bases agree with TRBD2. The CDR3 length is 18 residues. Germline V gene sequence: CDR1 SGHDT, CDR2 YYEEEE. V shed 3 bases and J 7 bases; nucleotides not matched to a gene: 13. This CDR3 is CASSSRAGTSGRAREQYF. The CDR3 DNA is TGTGCCAGCAGCTCGCGCGCTGGGACTAGCGGGAGGGCCCGGGAGCAGTACTTC.

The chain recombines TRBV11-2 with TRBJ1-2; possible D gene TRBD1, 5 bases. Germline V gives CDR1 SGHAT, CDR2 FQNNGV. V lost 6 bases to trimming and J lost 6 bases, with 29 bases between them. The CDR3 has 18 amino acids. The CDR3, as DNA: TGTGCCAGCAGTATAGACCAGGGTTTCATTTCCTTGACGGATGGCTACACCTTC. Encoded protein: CASSIDQGFISLTDGYTF.

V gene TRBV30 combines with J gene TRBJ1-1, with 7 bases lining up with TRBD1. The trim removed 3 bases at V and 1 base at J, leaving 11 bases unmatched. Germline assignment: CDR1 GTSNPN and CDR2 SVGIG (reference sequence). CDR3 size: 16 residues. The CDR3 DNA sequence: TGTGCCTGGAGCACAGACAGGGAGGGCCAGAACACTGAAGCTTTCTTT. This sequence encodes CAWSTDREGQNTEAFF.

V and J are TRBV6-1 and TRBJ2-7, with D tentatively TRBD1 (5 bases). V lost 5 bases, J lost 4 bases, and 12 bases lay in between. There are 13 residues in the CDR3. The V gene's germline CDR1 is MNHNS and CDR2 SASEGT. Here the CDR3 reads CASSQTALYEQYF. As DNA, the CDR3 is TGTGCCAGCAGTCAGACAGCTTTATACGAGCAGTACTTC.

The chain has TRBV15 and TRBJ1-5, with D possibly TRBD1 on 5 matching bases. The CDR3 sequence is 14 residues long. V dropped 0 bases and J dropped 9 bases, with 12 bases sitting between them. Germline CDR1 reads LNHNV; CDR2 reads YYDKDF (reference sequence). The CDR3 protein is CATSRDMGDRPQHF. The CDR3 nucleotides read TGTGCCACCAGCAGAGATATGGGGGACCGGCCCCAGCATTTT. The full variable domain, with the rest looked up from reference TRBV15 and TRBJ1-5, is DAMVIQNPRYQVTQFGKPVTLSCSQTLNHNVMYWYQQKSSQAPKLLFHYYDKDFNNEADTPDNFQSRRPNTSFCFLDIRSPGLGDTAMYLCATSRDMGDRPQHFGDGTRLSIL.

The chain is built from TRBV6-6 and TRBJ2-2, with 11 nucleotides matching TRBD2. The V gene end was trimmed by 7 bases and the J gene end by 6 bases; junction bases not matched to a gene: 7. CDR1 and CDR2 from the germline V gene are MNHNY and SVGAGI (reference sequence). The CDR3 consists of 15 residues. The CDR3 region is CASKLAGEGPGELFF. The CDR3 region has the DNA TGTGCCAGCAAACTAGCGGGAGAAGGCCCCGGGGAGCTGTTTTTT.

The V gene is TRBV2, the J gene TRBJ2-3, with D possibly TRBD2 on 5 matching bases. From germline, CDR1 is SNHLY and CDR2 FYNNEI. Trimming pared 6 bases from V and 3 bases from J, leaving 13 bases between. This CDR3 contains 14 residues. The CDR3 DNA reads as TGTGCCAGCAGCGGACTGGGCGAGACAGATACGCAGTATTTT. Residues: CASSGLGETDTQYF.

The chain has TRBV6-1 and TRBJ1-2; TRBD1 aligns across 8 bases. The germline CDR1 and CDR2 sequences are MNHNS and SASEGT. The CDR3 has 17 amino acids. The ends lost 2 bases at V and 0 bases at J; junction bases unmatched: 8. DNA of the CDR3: TGTGCCAGCAGTGAAACACGGACAGGGTTAGCTAACTATGGCTACACCTTC. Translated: CASSETRTGLANYGYTF.

The CDR3 region has the DNA TGTGCCACCAGCAGAGATACGTCGGGCTTCCTTAAGAACTACAATGAGCAGTTCTTC. Protein product: CATSRDTSGFLKNYNEQFF. This chain joins TRBV15 and TRBJ2-1, with D uncertain. The V gene lost 0 bases and the J gene lost 3 bases, with 21 bases spanning the gap. This CDR3 is built from 19 residues. The germline V gene encodes CDR1 LNHNV and CDR2 YYDKDF (reference sequence).